Listed here are 31 T cell receptor beta chains from one sample, sequenced in a study of blood T cell repertoires in COVID-19 (TCRdb year 2020). Preparation of the library involved the immunoSEQ multiplex PCR assay. Drawn from immuneACCESS, this table holds only the in-frame rearrangements with V and J called that TCRdb kept. Clones are partly lost; checked studies trace under half to an unresolved V gene and leave the rest unexplained. Present in this sample are fewer than 200,000 clones, about nine tenths of which were seen just once. The ten largest account for about 4.8% of the sample. The sequencing sample was made of peripheral blood. Receptors were obtained from a man aged 25 to 40 with COVID-19, enrolled during active disease.

The rearrangement links TRBV12-3 or TRBV12-4 to TRBJ1-4, with D unclear. The CDR3 length is 13 residues. Trimming cost V 0 bases and J 7 bases, with 6 bases left between them. Written as DNA, the CDR3 is TGTGCCAGCAGTTTAGCAGAGGGTGAAAAACTGTTTTTT. It codes for CASSLAEGEKLFF.

The chain combines TRBV7-2 with TRBJ1-2; 9 bases match TRBD1. Germline V gives CDR1 SGHTA, CDR2 FQGNSA. The CDR3 has 17 residues. J lost 3 bases, V lost 5 bases, and 13 bases had no gene match. CDR3 in amino acids: CASSGGDRVWSDYGYTF. Written as DNA, the CDR3 is TGTGCCAGCAGCGGGGGGGACAGGGTTTGGAGTGACTATGGCTACACCTTC.

The chain employs TRBV19 and TRBJ2-7; 8 bases match TRBD2. Looked up from germline, CDR1 is LNHDA and CDR2 is SQIVND (reference sequence). The CDR3 loop spans 13 amino acids. The ends lost 10 bases at V and 6 bases at J; junction bases unmatched: 11. CDR3 nucleotide sequence: TGTGCCACCACGGGGGGGGGACATCGCGAGCAGTACTTC. It codes for CATTGGGHREQYF.

The chain is built from TRBV3-1 (or the pseudogene TRBV3-2) and TRBJ2-4; 8 bases are shared with TRBD1. CDR1 and CDR2 (germline): LGHDT, YNNKEL (reference sequence). J was trimmed by 3 bases and V by 5 bases; bases with no gene match: 9. The CDR3 has 16 amino acids. In nucleotides, the CDR3 is TGTGCCAGCAGCTTACGGACAGGGAGAGGCAAAAACATTCAGTACTTC. It encodes CASSLRTGRGKNIQYF.

This clone came up a few times. The chain is built from TRBV27 and TRBJ2-3, with a weak D call TRBD2 (6 bases). From germline, CDR1 is MNHEY and CDR2 SMNVEV (reference sequence). There are 16 residues in the CDR3. The germline V and J ends were trimmed by 7 bases and 0 bases, with 17 bases remaining between them. CDR3 bases: TGTGCCAGCACTATCAGAGCGGGTGCTAGCACAGATACGCAGTATTTT. The encoded protein is CASTIRAGASTDTQYF.

The chain employs TRBV27 and TRBJ1-1, with a weak D call TRBD1 (5 bases). CDR1 is MNHEY and CDR2 is SMNVEV in the germline V gene (reference sequence). The V end was cut by 5 bases, the J end by 3 bases, with 16 bases between. The length of the CDR3 is 15 residues. DNA for the CDR3: TGTGCCAGCAGTATACCGGGACTCCCCGACACTGAAGCTTTCTTT. Its protein is CASSIPGLPDTEAFF.

The chain combines TRBV2 with TRBJ1-2; D may be TRBD1 (5 bases). Germline V gene sequence: CDR1 SNHLY, CDR2 FYNNEI. Between the trimmed V and J ends, which lost 1 base and 3 bases, there was a span of 9 bases. The CDR3 length is 14 residues. CDR3 DNA: TGTGCCAGCAGTGAAGTTCAAGGGGACTATGGCTACACCTTC. Translated: CASSEVQGDYGYTF.

The genes are TRBV9 and TRBJ2-3; 7 nucleotides match TRBD2. The CDR3 contains 14 residues. The V gene end was trimmed by 5 bases and the J gene end by 1 base; junction bases not matched to a gene: 4. Germline values: CDR1 SGDLS, CDR2 YYNGEE. The CDR3 DNA is TGTGCCAGCAGAGGCGCGGGAGGCACAGATACGCAGTATTTT. Amino acid sequence: CASRGAGGTDTQYF.

The V gene is TRBV10-3, the J gene TRBJ1-1; 8 bases match TRBD1. V was pared by 2 bases and J by 1 base, with 3 bases of the junction left unmatched. Germline loops: CDR1 ENHRY, CDR2 SYGVKD. The CDR3 spans 15 residues. The CDR3 loop reads CAISEPGQGNTEAFF. In nucleotides, the CDR3 is TGTGCCATCAGTGAGCCCGGACAGGGGAACACTGAAGCTTTCTTT.

This chain joins TRBV19 and TRBJ2-1; 9 nucleotides align to TRBD2. Trimming took 6 bases from V and 6 from J; bases not matched to a gene: 12. The V gene's germline CDR1 is LNHDA and CDR2 SQIVND (reference sequence). The CDR3 runs to 16 residues. The CDR3 DNA is TGTGCCAGTAGCCCCTTGGAGCGGGAGGTAGGCAATGAGCAGTTCTTC. It translates to CASSPLEREVGNEQFF. Using reference TRBV19 and TRBJ2-1 for the parts outside the CDR3, the full variable domain is DGGITQSPKYLFRKEGQNVTLSCEQNLNHDAMYWYRQDPGQGLRLIYYSQIVNDFQKGDIAEGYSVSREKKESFPLTVTSAQKNPTAFYLCASSPLEREVGNEQFFGPGTRLTVL.

The V and J genes are TRBV7-2 and TRBJ1-6, with TRBD1 matching 7 bases. Germline CDR1 and CDR2: SGHTA and FQGNSA. With V trimmed by 5 bases and J by 3 bases, 7 bases remained unmatched. CDR3 length: 16 amino acids. CDR3 protein: CASSQGGGFYNSPLHF. CDR3 in DNA: TGTGCCAGCAGCCAAGGAGGGGGCTTCTATAATTCACCCCTCCACTTT.

The chain carries TRBV5-6 and TRBJ2-7; perhaps TRBD2 as D (6 bases). V lost 5 bases and J lost 5, with 14 bases in between. Germline V gives CDR1 SGHDT, CDR2 YYEEEE. There are 13 residues in the CDR3. The CDR3 here is CASSAGTFDEQYF. Written as DNA, the CDR3 is TGTGCCAGCAGTGCCGGGACTTTCGACGAGCAGTACTTC.

This clone was observed once. The CDR3, as DNA: TGTGCCAGCAGCTCCGGGACTAGCGACACAGATACGCAGTATTTT. Translating gives CASSSGTSDTDTQYF. The genes are TRBV11-2 and TRBJ2-3; TRBD2 aligns across 10 bases. The CDR3 has 15 residues. The germline V gene encodes CDR1 SGHAT and CDR2 FQNNGV. The V and J ends lost 4 bases and 2 bases, in that order; junction bases with no gene match: 3.

This clone was seen only a few times. This rearrangement joins TRBV7-9 to TRBJ2-1, with D uncertain. The V and J ends lost 2 bases and 0 bases respectively, with 11 bases between them. CDR3 length: 16 residues. CDR1 and CDR2 (germline): SEHNR, FQNEAQ (reference sequence). The DNA for the CDR3 is TGTGCCAGCAGCTTATTGCGGCCTAGCTCCTACAATGAGCAGTTCTTC. Its translation: CASSLLRPSSYNEQFF.

This clone was seen a few times. The V call is TRBV2, the J call TRBJ2-2, with 9 bases fitting TRBD2. Germline V gene sequence: CDR1 SNHLY, CDR2 FYNNEI. Trimming took 8 bases from V and 4 from J; bases not matched to a gene: 2. This CDR3 has 13 amino acids. In DNA form, the CDR3 reads TGTGCCAGCGGGACTAGCCCCACCGGGGAGCTGTTTTTT. Translating gives CASGTSPTGELFF. Full variable domain (outside the CDR3, taken from reference TRBV2 and TRBJ2-2): EPEVTQTPSHQVTQMGQEVILRCVPISNHLYFYWYRQILGQKVEFLVSFYNNEISEKSEIFDDQFSVERPDGSNFTLKIRSTKLEDSAMYFCASGTSPTGELFFGEGSRLTVL.

V and J are TRBV5-1 and TRBJ2-5; D may be TRBD1 (7 bases). There are 13 residues in the CDR3. Germline CDR1 and CDR2: SGHRS and YFSETQ. V was cut by 5 bases and J by 4 bases, with 12 bases left in between. CDR3 sequence reads: CASREGQRETQYF. CDR3 sequence (DNA): TGCGCCAGCAGGGAGGGACAGCGAGAGACCCAGTACTTC.

About this clone itself: The same CDR3 arises from other DNA sequences in this sample as well. This sequence joins TRBV19 and TRBJ2-7; 7 nucleotides agree with TRBD1. The CDR3 length is 13 residues. CDR1 is LNHDA, CDR2 SQIVND, per germline (reference sequence). The ends lost 8 bases at V and 0 bases at J; junction bases unmatched: 4. The CDR3 reads CASSRQGSYEQYF. The CDR3 DNA sequence: TGTGCCAGTTCGAGACAGGGCTCCTACGAGCAGTACTTC.

The rearrangement uses TRBV30 and TRBJ1-3; 9 bases line up with TRBD1. The germline CDR1 and CDR2 sequences are GTSNPN and SVGIG (reference sequence). The junction had 1 base not matched to a gene; V was cut back by 0 bases and J by 7 bases. The CDR3 extends over 13 amino acids. CDR3 residues: CAWSVDRGNTIYF. The CDR3 coding sequence is TGTGCCTGGAGTGTGGACAGGGGTAACACCATATATTTT.

The chain employs TRBV20-1 and TRBJ2-1, with no clear D. Trimming left V 7 bases short and J 7 bases short, with 11 bases between. Germline CDR1 and CDR2: DFQATT and SNEGSKA (reference sequence). The CDR3 runs to 11 residues. Here the CDR3 DNA reads TGCAGTGTTTTCGCGTTGAATGAGCAGTTCTTC. This codes for CSVFALNEQFF.

The chain recombines TRBV28 with TRBJ2-2; 9 bases are shared with TRBD1. The CDR3 length is 17 residues. In germline, CDR1 is MDHEN, CDR2 SYDVKM. Trimming cost V 4 bases and J 2 bases; bases outside gene matches: 8. Here the CDR3 DNA reads TGTGCCAGCAGTTATCCCGGGACAGGGACAAACACCGGGGAGCTGTTTTTT. Protein product: CASSYPGTGTNTGELFF.

This chain uses TRBV24-1 with TRBJ2-5; 7 bases match TRBD1. The CDR3 has 14 amino acids. V shed 4 bases, J shed 3 bases, and the junction held 4 bases outside the gene matches. Germline V gives CDR1 KGHDR, CDR2 SFDVKD. The CDR3 sequence: CATSEPTGKETQYF. CDR3 nucleotides: TGTGCCACCAGTGAGCCGACAGGGAAAGAGACCCAGTACTTC.

The chain is built from TRBV9 and TRBJ1-3; tentative D call: TRBD1 (6 bases). The germline V gene has CDR1 SGDLS and CDR2 YYNGEE. Trimming removed 7 bases at V and 3 bases at J, with 11 bases between. This CDR3 is built from 13 residues. The CDR3 coding sequence is TGTGCCAGCTCACAGGGTGGTGGAAACACCATATATTTT. Encoded protein: CASSQGGGNTIYF.

This clone was seen only once. The chain carries TRBV12-5 and TRBJ2-7, with TRBD1 matching 8 bases. The CDR3 has 14 residues. Unmatched junction bases numbered 7, after V lost 6 bases and J lost 3 bases. Germline CDR1 and CDR2: LGHNT and FRNRAP. CDR3 amino acids: CASGGQVGRYEQYF. As DNA, the CDR3 is TGTGCTAGTGGGGGACAGGTGGGTCGCTACGAGCAGTACTTC. The full variable domain, completed using reference TRBV12-5 and TRBJ2-7, is DARVTQTPRHKVTEMGQEVTMRCQPILGHNTVFWYRQTMMQGLELLAYFRNRAPLDDSGMPKDRFSAEMPDATLATLKIQPSEPRDSAVYFCASGGQVGRYEQYFGPGTRLTVT.

Of note for this clone: Within the sample, other DNA sequences also encode this same CDR3. The J gene is TRBJ1-5, the V gene TRBV7-9; 10 bases are a match to TRBD1. CDR3 size: 14 residues. J was trimmed by 6 bases and V by 4 bases; bases with no gene match: 3. CDR1 is SEHNR, CDR2 FQNEAQ, per germline (reference sequence). CDR3 sequence: CASSSGQGIQPQHF. CDR3 bases: TGTGCCAGCAGCTCGGGACAGGGGATTCAGCCCCAGCATTTT.

This chain uses TRBV27 with TRBJ2-1; 11 nucleotides align to TRBD2. The CDR3 extends over 15 amino acids. Germline-derived CDR1 and CDR2 are MNHEY and SMNVEV (reference sequence). Trimming cost V 5 bases and J 10 bases; bases outside gene matches: 10. The CDR3 is CASSTTSGTQEEQFF. Here the CDR3 DNA reads TGTGCCAGCAGTACGACTAGCGGGACCCAGGAGGAGCAGTTCTTC.

The chain couples TRBV4-1 to TRBJ2-7; 11 nucleotides line up with TRBD1. After removal of 1 base from V and 2 bases from J, the junction contained 4 bases not matched to a gene. Germline V lookup: CDR1 MGHRA, CDR2 YSYEKL. The CDR3 covers 16 residues. The DNA for the CDR3 is TGCGCCAGCAGCCAAGCCCGGGACAGGGGGACCTACGAGCAGTACTTC. It codes for CASSQARDRGTYEQYF.

This clone showed up just a few times. The rearrangement joins TRBV4-3 to TRBJ2-1, with TRBD2 matching 8 bases. CDR1 and CDR2 (germline): LGHNA, YSLEER. V shed 3 bases and J 4 bases; nucleotides not matched to a gene: 8. The CDR3 is made up of 16 amino acids. As DNA, the CDR3 is TGCGCCAGCAGCCAGGGTGTAGCGGGGAGATACAATGAGCAGTTCTTC. As protein: CASSQGVAGRYNEQFF.

J is TRBJ1-2 and V is TRBV5-1; D is uncertain. The germline gives CDR1 SGHRS, CDR2 YFSETQ. The CDR3 extends over 18 amino acids. Trimming pared 0 bases from V and 6 bases from J, leaving 24 bases between. CDR3 coding DNA: TGCGCCAGCAGCTTGGGACCTACACGGGGAGCTCTGTGGGATGGCTACACCTTC. It codes for CASSLGPTRGALWDGYTF.

The chain joins TRBV6-6 to TRBJ1-2; 7 nucleotides line up with TRBD1. Germline V CDR1 and CDR2: MNHNY, SVGAGI (reference sequence). V shed 7 bases, J shed 2 bases, and the junction held 13 bases outside the gene matches. This CDR3 spans 16 amino acids. The CDR3 sequence is CASTIWARGINYGYTF. CDR3 nucleotides: TGTGCCAGCACTATTTGGGCCAGGGGGATCAACTATGGCTACACCTTC.

The rearrangement uses TRBV12-5 and TRBJ2-1; 11 nucleotides agree with TRBD1. Trimming cost V 2 bases and J 2 bases; bases outside gene matches: 11. CDR1 is LGHNT and CDR2 is FRNRAP in the germline V gene. The CDR3 length is 19 residues. In DNA, the CDR3 is TGTGCTAGTGGTTTGACCGGGACAGGGGGACTAGCTACCTACAATGAGCAGTTCTTC. The encoded protein is CASGLTGTGGLATYNEQFF.

The chain carries TRBV4-3 and TRBJ1-2, with unresolved D. Germline V gene sequence: CDR1 LGHNA, CDR2 YSLEER. The CDR3 loop spans 15 amino acids. The ends were cut back, 0 bases at V and 2 bases at J, with 10 bases in the middle. The CDR3 is CASSQDRVSNYGYTF. CDR3 sequence (DNA): TGCGCCAGCAGCCAAGACCGAGTTTCGAACTATGGCTACACCTTC.